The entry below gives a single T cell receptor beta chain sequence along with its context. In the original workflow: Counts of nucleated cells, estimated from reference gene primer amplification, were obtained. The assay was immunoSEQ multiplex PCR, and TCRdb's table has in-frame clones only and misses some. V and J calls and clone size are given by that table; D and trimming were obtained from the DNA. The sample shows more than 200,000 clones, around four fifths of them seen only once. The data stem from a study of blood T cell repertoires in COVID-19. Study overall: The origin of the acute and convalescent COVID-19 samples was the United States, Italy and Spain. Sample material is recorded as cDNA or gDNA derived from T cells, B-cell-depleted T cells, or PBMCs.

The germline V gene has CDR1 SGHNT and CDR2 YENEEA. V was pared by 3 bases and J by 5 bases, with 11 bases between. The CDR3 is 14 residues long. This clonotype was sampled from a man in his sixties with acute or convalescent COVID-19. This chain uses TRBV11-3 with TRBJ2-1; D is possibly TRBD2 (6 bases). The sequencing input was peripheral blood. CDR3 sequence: CASSFGGTDNEQFF. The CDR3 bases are TGTGCCAGCAGCTTTGGGGGGACTGACAATGAGCAGTTCTTC.